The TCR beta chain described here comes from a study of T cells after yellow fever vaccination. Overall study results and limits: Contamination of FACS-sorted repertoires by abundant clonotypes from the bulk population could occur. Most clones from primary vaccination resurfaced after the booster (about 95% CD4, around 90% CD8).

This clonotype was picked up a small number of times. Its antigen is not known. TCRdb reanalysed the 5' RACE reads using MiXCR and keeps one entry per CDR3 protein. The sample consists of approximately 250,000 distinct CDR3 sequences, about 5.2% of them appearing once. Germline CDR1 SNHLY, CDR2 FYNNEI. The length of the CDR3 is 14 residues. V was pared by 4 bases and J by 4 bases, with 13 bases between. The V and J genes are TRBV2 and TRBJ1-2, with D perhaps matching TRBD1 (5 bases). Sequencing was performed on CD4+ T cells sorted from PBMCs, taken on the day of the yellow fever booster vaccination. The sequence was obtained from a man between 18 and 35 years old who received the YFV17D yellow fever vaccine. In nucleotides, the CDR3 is TGTGCCAGCAGTGTGGTCAGGGAAGCCTATGGCTACACCTTC. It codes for CASSVVREAYGYTF.